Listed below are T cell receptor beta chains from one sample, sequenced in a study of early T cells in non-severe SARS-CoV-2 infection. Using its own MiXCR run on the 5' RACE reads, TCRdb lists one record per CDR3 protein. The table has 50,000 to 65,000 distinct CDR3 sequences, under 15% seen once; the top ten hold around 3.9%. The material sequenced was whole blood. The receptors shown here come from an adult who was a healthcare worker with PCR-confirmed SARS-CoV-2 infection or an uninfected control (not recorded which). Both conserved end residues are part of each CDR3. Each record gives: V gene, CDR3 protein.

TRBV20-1,CSASPPGSGGLSTDTQYF
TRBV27,CASSPPGQGAREQYF
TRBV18,CASLRGDRGTEAFF
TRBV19,CASRFEATNEKLFF
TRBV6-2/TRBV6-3,CASSPLLAGALVGDKNIQYF
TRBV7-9,CASSPRDVPSPQHF
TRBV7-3,CASSLFGGRTGELFF
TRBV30,CAWSVEVVGETQYF
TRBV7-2,CASSLGRGYEQYF
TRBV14,CASSQVWAGYNEQYF
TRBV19,CASSWALPLAKNIQYF
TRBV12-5,CASGLANSGTGGTEAFF